This T cell receptor beta chain was sequenced in a study of T cell responses to AZD1222 COVID-19 vaccine. This clone appeared a few times. Its specificity is unknown. Findings and caveats of the study: Clonal diversity was possibly underestimated, and white British individuals and females predominated among donors. Samples come after the peak T cell response, not at day 14.

Trimming left V 0 bases short and J 4 bases short, with 14 bases between. The CDR3 totals 16 residues. Germline loops: CDR1 SGHRS, CDR2 YFSETQ. Data came from immunoSEQ multiplex PCR; TCRdb stores just in-frame clones and leaves some out. The profile shows more than 80,000 clones, around nine tenths of them singletons. The sequencing used peripheral blood, collected on day 0 of MenACWY control vaccination. V usage is TRBV5-1 and J usage is TRBJ2-1; D is perhaps TRBD2 (6 bases). The source of this sequence is an adult in good health. The CDR3 DNA sequence: TGCGCCAGCAGCTTGGTCGTATCGCGGGGATACAATGAGCAGTTCTTC. It encodes CASSLVVSRGYNEQFF.